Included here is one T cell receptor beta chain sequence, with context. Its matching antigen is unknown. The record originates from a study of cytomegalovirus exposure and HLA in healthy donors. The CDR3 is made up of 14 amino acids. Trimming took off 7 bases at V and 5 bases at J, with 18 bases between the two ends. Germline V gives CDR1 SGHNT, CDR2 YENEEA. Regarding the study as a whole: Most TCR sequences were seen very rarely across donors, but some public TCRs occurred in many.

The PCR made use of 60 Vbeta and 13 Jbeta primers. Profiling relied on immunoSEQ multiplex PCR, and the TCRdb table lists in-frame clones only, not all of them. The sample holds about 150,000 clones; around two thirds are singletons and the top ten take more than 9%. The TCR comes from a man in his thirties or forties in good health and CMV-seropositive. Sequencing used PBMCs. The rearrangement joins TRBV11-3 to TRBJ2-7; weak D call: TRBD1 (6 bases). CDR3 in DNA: TGTGCCAGCACCACAGGGACGGGACGGGACGAGCAGTACTTC. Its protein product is CASTTGTGRDEQYF.